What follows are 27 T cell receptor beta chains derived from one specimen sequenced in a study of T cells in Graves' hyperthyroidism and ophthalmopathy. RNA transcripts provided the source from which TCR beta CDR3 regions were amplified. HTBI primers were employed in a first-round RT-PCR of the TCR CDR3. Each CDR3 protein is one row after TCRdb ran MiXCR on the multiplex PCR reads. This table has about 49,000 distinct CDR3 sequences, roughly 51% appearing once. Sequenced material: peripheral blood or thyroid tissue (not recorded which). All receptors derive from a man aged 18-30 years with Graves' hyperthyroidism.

The DNA of the CDR3 is TGTGCCACCAGCAGCCCGGGGACAGGAAACACCGGGGAGCTGTTTTTT. Translation gives CATSSPGTGNTGELFF. The chain combines TRBV15 with TRBJ2-2; 8 bases agree with TRBD1. The J segment lost 2 bases and the V segment lost 3 bases, leaving 5 bases of the junction unmatched. CDR3 size: 16 residues. The germline gives CDR1 LNHNV, CDR2 YYDKDF (reference sequence).

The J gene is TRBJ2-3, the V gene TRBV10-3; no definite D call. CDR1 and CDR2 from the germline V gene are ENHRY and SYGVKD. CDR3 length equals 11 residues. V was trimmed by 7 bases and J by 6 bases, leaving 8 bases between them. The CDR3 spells CAIMDGDTQYF. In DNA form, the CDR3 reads TGTGCCATCATGGATGGGGATACGCAGTATTTT.

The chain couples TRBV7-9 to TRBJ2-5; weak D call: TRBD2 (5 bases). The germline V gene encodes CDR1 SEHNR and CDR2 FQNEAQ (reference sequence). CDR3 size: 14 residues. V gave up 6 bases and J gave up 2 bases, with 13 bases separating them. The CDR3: CASSEYGEQETQYF. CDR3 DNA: TGTGCCAGCAGTGAATACGGGGAACAAGAGACCCAGTACTTC.

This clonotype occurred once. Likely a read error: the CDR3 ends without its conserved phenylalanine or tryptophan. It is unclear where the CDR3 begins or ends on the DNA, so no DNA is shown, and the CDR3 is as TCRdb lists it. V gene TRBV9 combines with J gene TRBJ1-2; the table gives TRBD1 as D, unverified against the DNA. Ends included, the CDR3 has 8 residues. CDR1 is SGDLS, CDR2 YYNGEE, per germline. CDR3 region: CASSVVGQ.

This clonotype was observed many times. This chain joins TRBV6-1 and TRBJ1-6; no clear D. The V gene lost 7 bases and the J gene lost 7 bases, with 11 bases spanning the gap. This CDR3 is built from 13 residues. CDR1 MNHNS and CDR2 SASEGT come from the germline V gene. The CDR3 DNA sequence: TGTGCCAGCAATCTAGAGCCAAATTCACCCCTCCACTTT. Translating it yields CASNLEPNSPLHF.

The CDR3 nucleotides read TGTGCCAGCAGTGACACACAGGGTCGCGCTGGAAACACCATATATTTT. Translated, it gives CASSDTQGRAGNTIYF. V usage is TRBV6-4 and J usage is TRBJ1-3, with D perhaps matching TRBD1 (6 bases). Looked up from germline, CDR1 is MRHNA and CDR2 is SNTAGT. This CDR3 is 16 amino acids long. The ends were cut back, 2 bases at V and 2 bases at J, with 13 bases in the middle.

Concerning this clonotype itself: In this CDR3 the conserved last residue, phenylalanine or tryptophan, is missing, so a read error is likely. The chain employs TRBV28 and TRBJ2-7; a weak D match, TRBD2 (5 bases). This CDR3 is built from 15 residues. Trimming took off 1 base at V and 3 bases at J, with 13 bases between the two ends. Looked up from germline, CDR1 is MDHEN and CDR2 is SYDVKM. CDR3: CASSLSAGEFYEQYL. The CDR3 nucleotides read TGTGCCAGCAGTTTATCGGCTGGGGAGTTCTACGAGCAGTACCTC.

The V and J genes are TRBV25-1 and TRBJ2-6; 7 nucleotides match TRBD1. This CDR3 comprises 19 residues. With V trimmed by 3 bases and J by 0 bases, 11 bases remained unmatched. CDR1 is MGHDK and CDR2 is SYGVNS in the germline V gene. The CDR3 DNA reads TGTGCCAGCAGTGAGATACGGACAGGCCCCTCCTCTGGGGCCAACGTCCTGACTTTC. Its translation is CASSEIRTGPSSGANVLTF.

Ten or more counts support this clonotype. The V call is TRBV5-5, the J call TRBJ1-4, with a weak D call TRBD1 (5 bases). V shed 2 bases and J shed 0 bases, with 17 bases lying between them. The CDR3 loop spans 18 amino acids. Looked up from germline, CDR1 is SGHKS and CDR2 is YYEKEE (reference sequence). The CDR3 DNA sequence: TGTGCCAGCAGCTTATCCGGGACGCTCAGGGCAACTAATGAAAAACTGTTTTTT. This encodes CASSLSGTLRATNEKLFF.

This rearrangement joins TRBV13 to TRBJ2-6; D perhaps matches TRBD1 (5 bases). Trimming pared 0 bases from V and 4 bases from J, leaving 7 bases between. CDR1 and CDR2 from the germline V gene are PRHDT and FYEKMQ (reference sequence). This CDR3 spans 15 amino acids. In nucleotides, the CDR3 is TGTGCCAGCAGCTTAGGGGACACCGGGGCCAACGTCCTGACTTTC. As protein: CASSLGDTGANVLTF.

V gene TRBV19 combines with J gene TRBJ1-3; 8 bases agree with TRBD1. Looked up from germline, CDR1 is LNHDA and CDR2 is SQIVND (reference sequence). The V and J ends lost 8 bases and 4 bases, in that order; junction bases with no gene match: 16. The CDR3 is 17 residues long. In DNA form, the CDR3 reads TGTGCCAGTCAAGCCGCAGGGGGCGGACGTTCCGGAAACACCATATATTTT. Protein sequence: CASQAAGGGRSGNTIYF.

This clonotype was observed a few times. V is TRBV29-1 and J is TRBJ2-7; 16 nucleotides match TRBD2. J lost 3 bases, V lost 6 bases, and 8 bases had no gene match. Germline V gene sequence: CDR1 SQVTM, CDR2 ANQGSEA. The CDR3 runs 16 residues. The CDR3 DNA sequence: TGCAGCGTGAGGCCCGGGACTAGCGGGAGGGTCTACGAGCAGTACTTC. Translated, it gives CSVRPGTSGRVYEQYF.

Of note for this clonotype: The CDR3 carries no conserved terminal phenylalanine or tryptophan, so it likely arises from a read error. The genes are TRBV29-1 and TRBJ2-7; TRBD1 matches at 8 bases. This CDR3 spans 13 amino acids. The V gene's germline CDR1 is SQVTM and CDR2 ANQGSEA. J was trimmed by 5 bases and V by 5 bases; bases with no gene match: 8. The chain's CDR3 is CSVTGGAGDEQYS. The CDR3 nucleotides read TGCAGCGTTACAGGGGGAGCAGGGGACGAGCAGTACTCC.

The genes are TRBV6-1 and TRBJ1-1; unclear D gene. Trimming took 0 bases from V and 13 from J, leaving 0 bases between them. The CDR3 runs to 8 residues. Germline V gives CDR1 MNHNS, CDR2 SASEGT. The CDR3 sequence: CASSEAFF. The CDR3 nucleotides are TGTGCCAGCAGTGAAGCTTTCTTT.

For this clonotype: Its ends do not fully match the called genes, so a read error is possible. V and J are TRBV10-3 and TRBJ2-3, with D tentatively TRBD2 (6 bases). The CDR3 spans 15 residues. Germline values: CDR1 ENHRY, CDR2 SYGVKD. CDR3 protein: CASSLSGQFTDTQYF. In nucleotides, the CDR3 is TGTGCCAGCAGTCTTAGCGGACAATTCACGGATACGCAGTATTTT.

The CDR3 DNA reads as TGTGCCAGCAGTCCCGGGACTAGCTTCACCGAGCAGTACTTC. Amino acid sequence: CASSPGTSFTEQYF. This chain uses TRBV7-8 with TRBJ2-7; 9 positions match TRBD2. The V gene end was trimmed by 6 bases and the J gene end by 6 bases; junction bases not matched to a gene: 9. This CDR3 contains 14 residues. Germline lookup yields CDR1 SGHVS and CDR2 FQNEAQ.

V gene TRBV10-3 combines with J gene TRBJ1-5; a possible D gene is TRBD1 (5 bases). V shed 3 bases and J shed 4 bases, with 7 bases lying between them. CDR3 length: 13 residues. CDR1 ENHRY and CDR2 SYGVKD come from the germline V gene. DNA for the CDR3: TGTGCCATCAGTGATGCAGGGAATCAGCCCCAGCATTTT. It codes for CAISDAGNQPQHF.

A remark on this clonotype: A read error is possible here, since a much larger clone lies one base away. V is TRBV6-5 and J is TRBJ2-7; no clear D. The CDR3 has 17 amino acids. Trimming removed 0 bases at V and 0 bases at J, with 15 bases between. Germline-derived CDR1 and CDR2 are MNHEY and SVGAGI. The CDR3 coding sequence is TGTGCCAGCAGTTACTCGATAGCACCCCTGAACTCCTACGAGCAGTACTTC. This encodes CASSYSIAPLNSYEQYF.

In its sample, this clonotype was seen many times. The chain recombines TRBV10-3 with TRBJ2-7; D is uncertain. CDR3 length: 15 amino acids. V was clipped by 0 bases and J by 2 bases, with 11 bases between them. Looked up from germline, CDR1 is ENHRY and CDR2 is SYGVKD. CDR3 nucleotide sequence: TGTGCCATCAGTGAGTCGAATTTCAAGCCCTACGAGCAGTACTTC. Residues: CAISESNFKPYEQYF.

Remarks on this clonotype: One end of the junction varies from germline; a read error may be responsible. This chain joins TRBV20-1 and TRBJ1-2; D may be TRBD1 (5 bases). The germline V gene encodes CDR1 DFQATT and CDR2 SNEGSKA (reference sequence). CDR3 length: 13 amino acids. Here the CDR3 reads CSAGILWDDGYTF. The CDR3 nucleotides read TGCAGTGCTGGAATATTATGGGACGATGGCTATACCTTC.

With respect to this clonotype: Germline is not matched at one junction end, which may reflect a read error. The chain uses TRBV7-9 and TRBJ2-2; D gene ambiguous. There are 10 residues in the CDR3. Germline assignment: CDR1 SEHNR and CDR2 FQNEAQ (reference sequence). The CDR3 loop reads CVSSLRELFF. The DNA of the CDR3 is TGTGTCAGCAGCCTCAGGGAGCTGTTTTTT.

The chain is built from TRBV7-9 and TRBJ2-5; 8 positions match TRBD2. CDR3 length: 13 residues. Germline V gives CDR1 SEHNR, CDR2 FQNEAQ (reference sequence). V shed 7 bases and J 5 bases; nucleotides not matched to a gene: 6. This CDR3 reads CASTVSGIETQYF. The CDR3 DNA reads TGTGCCAGCACCGTTAGCGGGATTGAGACCCAGTACTTC.

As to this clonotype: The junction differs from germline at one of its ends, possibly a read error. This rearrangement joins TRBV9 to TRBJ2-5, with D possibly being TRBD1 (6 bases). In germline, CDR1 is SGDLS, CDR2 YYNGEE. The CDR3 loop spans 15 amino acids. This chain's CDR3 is CASSLWTAPSEIQYF. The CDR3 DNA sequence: TGTGCCAGCAGCCTTTGGACAGCCCCAAGTGAGATCCAGTACTTC.

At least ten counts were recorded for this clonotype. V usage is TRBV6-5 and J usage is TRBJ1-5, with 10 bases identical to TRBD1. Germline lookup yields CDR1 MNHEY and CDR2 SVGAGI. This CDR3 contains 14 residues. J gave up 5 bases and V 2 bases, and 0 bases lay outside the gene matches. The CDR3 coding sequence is TGTGCCAGCAGTTACGACAGGGGGCATCAGCCCCAGCATTTT. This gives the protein CASSYDRGHQPQHF.

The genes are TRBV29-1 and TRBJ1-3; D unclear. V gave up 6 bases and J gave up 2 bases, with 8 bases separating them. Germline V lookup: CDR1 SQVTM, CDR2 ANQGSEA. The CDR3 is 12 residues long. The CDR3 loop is CSVMVPGNTIYF. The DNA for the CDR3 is TGCAGCGTCATGGTCCCTGGAAACACCATATATTTT.

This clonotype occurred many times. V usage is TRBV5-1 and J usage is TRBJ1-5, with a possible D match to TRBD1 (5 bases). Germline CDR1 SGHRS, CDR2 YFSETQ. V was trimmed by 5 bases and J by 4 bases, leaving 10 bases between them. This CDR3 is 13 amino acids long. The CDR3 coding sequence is TGCGCCAGCAGAATTGACAGAAATCAGCCCCAGCATTTT. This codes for CASRIDRNQPQHF.

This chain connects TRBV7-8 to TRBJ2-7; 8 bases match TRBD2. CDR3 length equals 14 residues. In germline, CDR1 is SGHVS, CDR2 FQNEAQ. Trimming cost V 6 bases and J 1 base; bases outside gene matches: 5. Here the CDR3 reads CASRESGGSYEQYF. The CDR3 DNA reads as TGTGCCAGCAGGGAAAGCGGGGGTTCCTACGAGCAGTACTTC.